The source of this T cell receptor (beta chain) is a study of cytotoxic CD8 clonotypes in ibrutinib-treated CLL. Overall study results and limits: Clonality went up at ibrutinib response and then declined back toward baseline at progression. Private clonotypes, not public ones, expanded at ibrutinib response. Sampling time points were not equivalent between sustained-remission and progressing patients.

With sequencing, the targeted depth ranged from 1 in 200,000 to 1 in 1 million T cells. Data came from immunoSEQ multiplex PCR; TCRdb stores just in-frame clones and leaves some out. Of approximately 92,000 clones in the sample, roughly three quarters were seen once. The length of the CDR3 is 15 residues. Germline CDR1 reads SGHAT; CDR2 reads FQNNGV. With 5 bases removed from V and 11 bases from J, the gap between germline ends came to 19 bases. Comment on this clone: Its matching antigen is unknown.

Sequenced here: PBMCs, sampled after 24 months of ibrutinib treatment. The sequence was obtained from a human donor with chronic lymphocytic leukemia. V is TRBV11-2 and J is TRBJ2-6; TRBD1 is a possible D gene (6 bases). The chain's CDR3 is CASSDNRDLMDVLTF. In DNA, the CDR3 is TGTGCCAGCAGCGATAACAGGGATCTGATGGACGTCCTGACTTTC. The full variable domain, rest sourced from reference TRBV11-2 and TRBJ2-6, is EAGVAQSPRYKIIEKRQSVAFWCNPISGHATLYWYQQILGQGPKLLIQFQNNGVVDDSQLPKDRFSAERLKGVDSTLKIQPAKLEDSAVYLCASSDNRDLMDVLTFGAGSRLTVL.